This T cell receptor (beta chain) is drawn from a study of blood T cell repertoires in COVID-19. Background on the study: T cells, B-cell-depleted T cells, or PBMCs supplied cDNA or gDNA.

Sequencing was performed with immunoSEQ multiplex PCR; in TCRdb, only in-frame clones are kept and a portion is missing. The sample holds some 280,000 clones; around 89% are singletons and the top ten take around 12%. The receptor was isolated from an older woman with acute or convalescent COVID-19. Input material: peripheral blood.

CDR3 coding DNA: TGTGCCAGCAGTTTACTAAATGGCTACACCTTC. Residues: CASSLLNGYTF. The chain links TRBV12-3 or TRBV12-4 to TRBJ1-2; D gene unclear. The V and J ends lost 2 bases and 6 bases respectively, with 4 bases between them. CDR3 length: 11 amino acids.